This T cell receptor (beta chain) stems from a study of blood T cell repertoires in COVID-19. Produced via immunoSEQ multiplex PCR; TCRdb's table is partial and in-frame only. In the table there are more than 300,000 clones, around nine tenths of which are singletons. Trimming shortened V by 7 bases and J by 4 bases, and 12 bases separated the two germline ends. This CDR3 contains 13 residues. Germline V gene data show CDR1 as MDHEN and CDR2 as SYDVKM. The chain carries TRBV28 and TRBJ2-3; TRBD2 is a possible D gene (6 bases). Input material: peripheral blood. The sequence came from a woman in her 70s with COVID-19, enrolled during active disease. CDR3 region: CASILGGADTQYF. The DNA for the CDR3 is TGTGCCAGCATCCTGGGGGGAGCAGATACGCAGTATTTT.